This T cell receptor beta chain was documented in a study of cytomegalovirus exposure and HLA in healthy donors. Germline V lookup: CDR1 SGHTA, CDR2 FQGNSA. Trimming stripped 2 bases from V and 5 bases from J, with 12 bases between. The CDR3 is 14 residues long. Points from the study as a whole: Later analysis found that TCR beta chains associated with HLA were more clonally expanded than other, equally common chains.

Concerning this clone: The antigen remains unidentified.

The study ran its PCR with 60 Vbeta and 13 Jbeta primers. Profiled with immunoSEQ multiplex PCR; TCRdb holds only in-frame clones, not every one. Here the sample spans around 160,000 clones, 60% to 80% being singletons. The source material was PBMCs. The V and J genes are TRBV7-2 and TRBJ1-1; weak D call: TRBD1 (6 bases). The TCR comes from a woman between 35 and 50 years old in good health and CMV-seropositive. CDR3 region: CASSLNNRVTEAFF. The CDR3 DNA is TGTGCCAGCAGCTTAAACAACAGGGTGACTGAAGCTTTCTTT.